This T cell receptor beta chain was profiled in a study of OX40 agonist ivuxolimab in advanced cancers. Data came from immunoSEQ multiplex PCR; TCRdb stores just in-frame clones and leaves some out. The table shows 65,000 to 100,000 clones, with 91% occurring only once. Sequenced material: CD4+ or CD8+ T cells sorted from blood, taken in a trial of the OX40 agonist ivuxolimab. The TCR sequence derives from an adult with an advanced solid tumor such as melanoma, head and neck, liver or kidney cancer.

The CDR3 spells CASSKRTSGANVLTF. The DNA of the CDR3 is TGTGCCAGCAGTAAACGGACCTCTGGGGCCAACGTCCTGACTTTC. The genes are TRBV28 and TRBJ2-6; unclear D gene. Germline V gives CDR1 MDHEN, CDR2 SYDVKM. CDR3 length: 15 residues. Trimming pared 5 bases from V and 0 bases from J, leaving 8 bases between.